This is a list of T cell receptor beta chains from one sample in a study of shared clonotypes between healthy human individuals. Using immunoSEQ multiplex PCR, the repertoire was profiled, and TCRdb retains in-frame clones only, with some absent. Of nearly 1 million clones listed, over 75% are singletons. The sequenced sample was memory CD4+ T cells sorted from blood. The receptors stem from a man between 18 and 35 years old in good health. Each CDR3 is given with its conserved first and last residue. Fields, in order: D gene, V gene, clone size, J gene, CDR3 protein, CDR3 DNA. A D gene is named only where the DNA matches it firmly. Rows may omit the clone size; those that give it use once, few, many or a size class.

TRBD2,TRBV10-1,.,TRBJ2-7,CASSESYGGSSYEQYF,TGCGCCAGCAGTGAGTCTTACGGCGGGAGTTCCTACGAGCAGTACTTC
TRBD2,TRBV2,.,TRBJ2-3,CASSDQGGGATDTQYF,TGTGCCAGCAGTGATCAGGGCGGGGGGGCAACAGATACGCAGTATTTT
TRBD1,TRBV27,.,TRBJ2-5,CASSGGTGVETQYF,TGTGCCAGCAGCGGGGGGACAGGGGTAGAGACCCAGTACTTC
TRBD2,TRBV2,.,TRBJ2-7,CASSRSGGAGEQYF,TGTGCCAGCAGTAGGAGCGGGGGGGCAGGCGAGCAGTACTTC
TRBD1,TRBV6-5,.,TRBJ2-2,CASRGQVAGELFF,TGTGCCAGCCGAGGACAGGTCGCCGGGGAGCTGTTTTTT
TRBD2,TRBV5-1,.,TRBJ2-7,CASSLDSGTVEQYF,TGCGCCAGCAGCTTGGATAGCGGGACGGTCGAGCAGTACTTC
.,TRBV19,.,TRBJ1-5,CASSEGRQPQHF,TGTGCCAGTAGTGAGGGACGCCAGCCCCAGCATTTT
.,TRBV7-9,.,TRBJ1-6,CASSLEGVNSPLHF,TGTGCCAGCAGCTTAGAAGGGGTTAATTCACCCCTCCACTTT
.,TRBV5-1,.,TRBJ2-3,CASSLDPTGTDTQYF,TGCGCCAGCAGCTTGGACCCTACGGGCACAGATACGCAGTATTTT
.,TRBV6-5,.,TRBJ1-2,CASNSGRGYTF,TGTGCCAGCAATTCGGGAAGGGGCTACACCTTC
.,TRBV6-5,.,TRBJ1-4,CASKRGTQSGQLFF,TGTGCCAGCAAAAGGGGGACCCAGTCGGGACAACTGTTTTTT
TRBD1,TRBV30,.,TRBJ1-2,CAWSSGQGPHFSYTF,TGTGCCTGGAGTTCAGGACAGGGGCCACATTTTAGCTACACCTTC
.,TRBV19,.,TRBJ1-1,CASSPYSMNTEAFF,TGTGCCAGTAGTCCCTATAGCATGAACACTGAAGCTTTCTTT
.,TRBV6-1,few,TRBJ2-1,CASSVRAQGEQFF,TGTGCCAGCTCCGTCAGGGCCCAAGGTGAGCAGTTCTTC
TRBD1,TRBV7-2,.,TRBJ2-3,CASSAQSGQVADTQYF,TGTGCCAGCAGCGCTCAATCCGGACAGGTAGCAGATACGCAGTATTTT
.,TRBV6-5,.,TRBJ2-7,CASSSRGSVSDEQYF,TGTGCCAGCAGTTCCAGAGGGTCCGTCTCGGACGAGCAGTACTTC
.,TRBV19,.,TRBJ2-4,CASSMGATGYIQYF,TGTGCCAGTAGTATGGGAGCGACTGGTTACATTCAGTACTTC